This T cell receptor beta chain comes out of a study of cytomegalovirus exposure and HLA in healthy donors. Study-wide context: An earlier analysis identified some 110 million unique TCR beta sequences in about 179 million T cells.

Study-level findings and limits: Looking again later, the authors saw that most CMV-associated TCR beta chains seemed HLA-restricted. It has been reported that TCR beta sequences accurately predicted the HLA-A and HLA-B alleles of most subjects. Differences between HLA loci emerged in a later analysis of TCR association rates, with DRB1 most and HLA-C fewest.

This CDR3 has 13 amino acids. V gave up 2 bases and J gave up 5 bases, with 10 bases separating them. Germline V gene sequence: CDR1 GTSNPN, CDR2 SVGIG (reference sequence). This clone is a singleton in its sample. No antigen is known for it. Primers: 60 Vbeta forward and 13 Jbeta reverse. The protocol was immunoSEQ multiplex PCR, while the TCRdb copy is restricted to in-frame clones and leaves out a portion. The sample has roughly 170,000 clones, over 60% seen once. The gene calls are TRBV30 and TRBJ1-5; tentative D call: TRBD1 (6 bases). The sample taken for sequencing was PBMCs. The sequence derives from a girl aged 5-17 years in good health and CMV-seronegative. CDR3: CAWSFWGHQPQHF. CDR3 DNA sequence: TGTGCCTGGAGTTTTTGGGGGCATCAGCCCCAGCATTTT. Using reference TRBV30 and TRBJ1-5 for the parts outside the CDR3, the full variable domain is SQTIHQWPATLVQPVGSPLSLECTVEGTSNPNLYWYRQAAGRGLQLLFYSVGIGQISSEVPQNLSASRPQDRQFILSSKKLLLSDSGFYLCAWSFWGHQPQHFGDGTRLSIL.